The sample holds a few counts of the clone carrying this T cell receptor beta chain. Antigen: not known. The sample is drawn from a study of blood T cells in healthy people across ages. Alongside a J-beta primer mix, a sample-barcoded 5' primer served in a second PCR lasting roughly 7 to 11 cycles. TCRdb fed the 5' RACE reads into MiXCR, producing one record per CDR3 protein. The data hold about 1,600,000 distinct CDR3 sequences, with around 42% observed a single time. The CDR3 is 11 residues long. Germline V gene data show CDR1 as SQVTM and CDR2 as ANQGSEA. V was shortened by 6 bases and J by 5 bases, with 10 bases between the two germline ends. Whole-study findings and limits: The CMV status of each donor remained undetermined, and this could have confounded shifts in expanded clonotypes.

Each sample yielded at least 6 micrograms of PBMC total RNA. This chain uses TRBV29-1 with TRBJ1-2; D unclear. The sequenced sample consisted of blood. This TCR derives from a woman between 18 and 29 years old in good health. The CDR3 DNA reads as TGCAGCGTCCTCGTAGGGTATGGCTACACCTTC. The encoded protein is CSVLVGYGYTF.